The 10 T cell receptor beta chains below all came from one sample that was sequenced in a study of response to subunit inactivated influenza vaccine. TCRdb called the RT-PCR reads again in MiXCR, with one record for every CDR3 protein. The sample holds under 200,000 distinct CDR3 sequences, about a tenth seen once. Sequenced material: non-naive T cells sorted from PBMCs, taken 35 to 45 days after vaccination. These receptors all stem from a man aged 45 to 65 who received an inactivated influenza vaccine.

The V gene is TRBV15, the J gene TRBJ1-2, with 8 bases matching TRBD1. This CDR3 is built from 15 residues. V dropped 3 bases and J dropped 3; count of bases not matched to a gene: 6. Germline V gives CDR1 LNHNV, CDR2 YYDKDF (reference sequence). Written as DNA, the CDR3 is TGTGCCACCAGCAGCTCCCGACAGGGGTACTATGGCTACACCTTC. Protein: CATSSSRQGYYGYTF.

At least ten counts were recorded for this clonotype. This CDR3 reads CASSLERVGQPQHF. CDR3 DNA sequence: TGTGCCAGCAGTTTAGAGCGGGTCGGGCAGCCCCAGCATTTT. J is TRBJ1-5 and V is TRBV12-3 or TRBV12-4; D gene uncertain. Trimming shortened V by 1 base and J by 7 bases, and 11 bases separated the two germline ends. The CDR3 has 14 residues.

The chain carries TRBV7-8 and TRBJ2-7; TRBD1 matches at 7 bases. V trimming: 4 bases; J trimming: 4 bases; junction bases outside the gene matches: 16. Looked up from germline, CDR1 is SGHVS and CDR2 is FQNEAQ. The CDR3 is 17 residues long. CDR3 residues: CASSSYNPDRKKYEQYF. CDR3 in DNA: TGTGCCAGCAGCTCGTACAACCCGGACAGGAAGAAGTACGAGCAGTACTTC.

In this sample, this clonotype turned up a few times. This sequence joins TRBV7-2 and TRBJ1-1; D is undetermined. This CDR3 is 14 amino acids long. Per germline, CDR1 SGHTA and CDR2 FQGNSA. Trimming pared 0 bases from V and 6 bases from J, leaving 11 bases between. This chain's CDR3 is CASSLASQFSEAFF. DNA of the CDR3: TGTGCCAGCAGCTTAGCGAGTCAGTTCTCTGAAGCTTTCTTT.

J is TRBJ1-1 and V is TRBV10-3; D is undetermined. Germline loops: CDR1 ENHRY, CDR2 SYGVKD. V gave up 3 bases and J gave up 1 base, with 6 bases separating them. The CDR3 consists of 13 residues. The CDR3 region is CAISDKGNTEAFF. CDR3 in DNA: TGTGCCATCAGTGATAAGGGGAACACTGAAGCTTTCTTT.

This clonotype was counted ten times or more. V and J are TRBV5-1 and TRBJ2-7, with D unclear. CDR1 and CDR2 from the germline V gene are SGHRS and YFSETQ. V shed 7 bases and J shed 2 bases, with 22 bases lying between them. CDR3 size: 16 residues. CDR3 in amino acids: CASAPGRLGVTYEQYF. The CDR3 DNA reads TGCGCCAGCGCCCCTGGAAGGCTTGGAGTCACCTACGAGCAGTACTTC.

This clonotype was observed many times. The chain employs TRBV11-2 and TRBJ1-2; the D is unclear. The length of the CDR3 is 17 residues. V gave up 5 bases and J gave up 1 base, with 20 bases separating them. Germline V CDR1 and CDR2: SGHAT, FQNNGV. The chain's CDR3 is CASSQRTGNRGNYGYTF. The CDR3 nucleotides are TGTGCCAGCAGCCAGAGAACTGGCAATCGGGGTAACTATGGCTACACCTTC.

This clonotype was found a few times. The rearrangement links TRBV25-1 to TRBJ2-5, with 11 bases lining up with TRBD1. This CDR3 has 15 residues. CDR1 is MGHDK, CDR2 SYGVNS, per germline. Trimming took 5 bases from V and 5 from J; bases not matched to a gene: 7. The CDR3 region is CASSRTGGFGETQYF. The CDR3 DNA follows: TGTGCCAGCAGTCGGACAGGGGGCTTCGGCGAGACCCAGTACTTC.

This clonotype has a handful of counts. V gene TRBV2 combines with J gene TRBJ2-5, with D hard to call. Trimming left V 8 bases short and J 1 base short, with 14 bases between. Germline V gene sequence: CDR1 SNHLY, CDR2 FYNNEI. The CDR3 is made up of 14 amino acids. The CDR3 DNA reads TGTGCCAGCGCCGAGTTACTAACCCAAGAGACCCAGTACTTC. Its translation: CASAELLTQETQYF.

This clonotype showed up many times. The chain carries TRBV5-1 and TRBJ2-3, with 10 positions matching TRBD2. The CDR3 totals 15 residues. Germline V gene data show CDR1 as SGHRS and CDR2 as YFSETQ. Losses at the gene ends were 7 bases for V and 3 bases for J; bases not matched to a gene: 8. The CDR3 DNA follows: TGCGCCAGCGGTCTAGCGGGAGCTTTAACAGATACGCAGTATTTT. The encoded protein is CASGLAGALTDTQYF.